This T cell receptor beta chain was profiled in a study of CD8 T cells in Susac syndrome. Study results and caveats: TCR sequencing and HLA analysis covered a relatively small number of individuals.

CD8+ and CD4+ T cells from blood underwent TCR beta sequencing. The authors reverse transcribed 0.5 to 1 ug RNA with random hexamers. Amplification of TCR beta CDR3 was carried out by immunoSEQ multiplex PCR, which covered 54 Vbeta and 13 Jbeta segments. TCRdb reprocessed the immunoSEQ multiplex PCR reads via MiXCR and lists one record per CDR3 protein. The repertoire has 240,000 or so distinct CDR3 sequences, 90% to 97% of them found once; the top ten carry about 0.094%. The CDR3 is 16 residues long. The trim removed 5 bases at V and 1 base at J, leaving 9 bases unmatched. Looked up from germline, CDR1 is SQVTM and CDR2 is ANQGSEA. A remark on this clonotype: Its antigen remains unidentified.

The receptor was isolated from a human donor with Susac syndrome. This chain uses TRBV29-1 with TRBJ2-1; 9 positions match TRBD2. Sequencing was done on a sample of CD4+ T cells from PBMCs. The CDR3 loop reads CSVHSGSQGSYNEQFF. The CDR3 region has the DNA TGCAGCGTTCATAGCGGGAGCCAAGGTTCCTACAATGAGCAGTTCTTC.